A single sample gave rise to the 22 T cell receptor beta chains below, sequenced in a study of immune cell composition in non-small cell lung cancer. Measured with immunoSEQ multiplex PCR; TCRdb has only the in-frame clones, and not every one. The profile shows around 6,600 clones, roughly four fifths of them singletons. Normal lung was taken at the farthest possible site, at least 3 cm from tumour. Sequencing input: non-adjacent lung tissue. Receptor source: a human donor with non-small cell lung cancer.

This clone was detected only a few times. The rearrangement joins TRBV4-1 to TRBJ2-2; possible D gene TRBD2, 5 bases. Trimming pared 5 bases from V and 0 bases from J, leaving 19 bases between. The length of the CDR3 is 18 residues. The germline gives CDR1 MGHRA, CDR2 YSYEKL. The DNA for the CDR3 is TGCGCCAGCAGCTTTCGTCAAAGCGGAGACGCGAACACCGGGGAGCTGTTTTTT. Amino acid sequence: CASSFRQSGDANTGELFF.

In its sample, this clone was seen once. The chain has TRBV5-4 and TRBJ2-7; D may be TRBD2 (6 bases). V lost 3 bases, J lost 1 base, and 11 bases lay in between. Germline V gives CDR1 SGHNT, CDR2 YYREEE (reference sequence). CDR3 length equals 14 residues. The CDR3 sequence is CASSSRRESYEQYF. The DNA for the CDR3 is TGTGCCAGCAGCTCACGCCGGGAGTCCTACGAGCAGTACTTC.

V usage is TRBV2 and J usage is TRBJ1-4; D is uncertain. V lost 7 bases and J lost 8, with 11 bases in between. CDR1 and CDR2 from the germline V gene are SNHLY and FYNNEI. The CDR3 has 12 residues. The CDR3 region has the DNA TGTGCCAGCAATCGAGGATGGGAAAAACTGTTTTTT. Translated: CASNRGWEKLFF.

The CDR3 region is CASSRDRGSTDTQYF. The DNA for the CDR3 is TGTGCCAGCAGCCGGGACAGGGGAAGCACAGATACGCAGTATTTT. V usage is TRBV11-1 and J usage is TRBJ2-3, with 10 bases lining up with TRBD1. J was trimmed by 0 bases and V by 5 bases; bases with no gene match: 2. Germline V gene sequence: CDR1 SGHAT, CDR2 FQDESV (reference sequence). This CDR3 spans 15 amino acids.

This chain connects TRBV25-1 to TRBJ2-2; maybe TRBD2 (5 bases). The CDR3 sequence is 17 residues long. Germline V CDR1 and CDR2: MGHDK, SYGVNS. Trimming took off 1 base at V and 6 bases at J, with 18 bases between the two ends. CDR3 sequence reads: CASSESHSSWVAGELFF. The DNA of the CDR3 is TGTGCCAGCAGTGAATCGCACTCTAGCTGGGTTGCCGGGGAGCTGTTTTTT.

This clone has more than one count but fewer than ten. The rearrangement joins TRBV23-1 to TRBJ2-7; TRBD2 might be the D (6 bases). TRBV23-1 counts as an open reading frame of uncertain function. Trimming removed 5 bases at V and 7 bases at J, with 27 bases between. This CDR3 comprises 17 residues. CDR3 DNA sequence: TGCGCCAGCAGTGAACTTGTCCCACTAGGCGGGGTGTGGGAGCAGTACTTC. It yields the protein CASSELVPLGGVWEQYF.

V usage is TRBV30 and J usage is TRBJ2-1; TRBD1 is a possible D gene (5 bases). The ends were cut back, 2 bases at V and 6 bases at J, with 20 bases in the middle. Per germline, CDR1 GTSNPN and CDR2 SVGIG (reference sequence). The CDR3 spans 16 residues. CDR3 DNA sequence: TGTGCCTGGAGTCTTCTACAGGCACTTTTTTTCAATGAGCAGTTCTTC. Protein: CAWSLLQALFFNEQFF.

V gene TRBV12-2 combines with J gene TRBJ1-5; the table's D gene call, TRBD1, was not cross checked with the DNA. TRBV12-2 is classified as a pseudogene. The CDR3 is 16 residues long. CDR3 region: CASRLQGARRNQPQHF. Written as DNA, the CDR3 is TGTGCAAGTCGTCTACAGGGGGCGCGGCGCAATCAGCCCCAGCATTTT.

Written as DNA, the CDR3 is TGTGCCAGCAGCTTAAGCTCGAACACTGAAGCTTTCTTT. Its translation is CASSLSSNTEAFF. J is TRBJ1-1 and V is TRBV7-6, with D uncertain. Trimming took 2 bases from V and 1 from J, leaving 5 bases between them. CDR3 length: 13 residues. Germline V lookup: CDR1 SGHVS, CDR2 FNYEAQ.

The chain carries TRBV4-2 and TRBJ2-7; perhaps TRBD2 as D (5 bases). The CDR3 sequence is 15 residues long. Trimming removed 4 bases at V and 0 bases at J, with 13 bases between. Germline V gene sequence: CDR1 LGHNA, CDR2 YNFKEQ. In DNA form, the CDR3 reads TGTGCCAGCAGCCTTGGCGGGTCGAGCTCCTACGAGCAGTACTTC. Protein sequence: CASSLGGSSSYEQYF.

V is TRBV9 and J is TRBJ2-7; TRBD1 matches 9 bases. Germline V CDR1 and CDR2: SGDLS, YYNGEE. Trimming at V came to 3 bases and at J to 2 bases, leaving 3 bases not matched to a gene. This CDR3 contains 14 residues. The CDR3 sequence is CASSDRDRAYEQYF. CDR3 coding DNA: TGTGCCAGCAGCGACCGGGACAGGGCCTACGAGCAGTACTTC.

The V gene is TRBV18, the J gene TRBJ2-1; 9 nucleotides line up with TRBD2. Germline V lookup: CDR1 KGHSH, CDR2 LQKENI. V shed 1 base and J 4 bases; nucleotides not matched to a gene: 8. The CDR3 runs 17 residues. As DNA, the CDR3 is TGTGCCAGCTCACCACTTAGCGGGGGCCAAAGTTACAATGAGCAGTTCTTC. It codes for CASSPLSGGQSYNEQFF.

This chain's CDR3 is CASSPRPTGEGTEAFF. CDR3 nucleotides: TGTGCCAGCTCACCACGGCCTACAGGGGAAGGAACTGAAGCTTTCTTT. The chain has TRBV18 and TRBJ1-1; 7 positions match TRBD1. The CDR3 covers 16 residues. Germline loops: CDR1 KGHSH, CDR2 LQKENI. V lost 1 base to trimming and J lost 5 bases; unmatched junction nucleotides: 10.

This rearrangement joins TRBV7-9 to TRBJ1-1; the match to TRBD1 covers 8 bases. The ends lost 7 bases at V and 0 bases at J; junction bases unmatched: 13. This CDR3 has 17 amino acids. Germline CDR1 reads SEHNR; CDR2 reads FQNEAQ (reference sequence). The CDR3, as DNA: TGTGCCAGCATCCCCCCGGGACAGGCGTCGATGAACACTGAAGCTTTCTTT. It codes for CASIPPGQASMNTEAFF.

The chain combines TRBV4-1 with TRBJ2-7; perhaps TRBD2 as D (6 bases). This CDR3 spans 18 amino acids. V was trimmed by 4 bases and J by 0 bases, leaving 22 bases between them. Germline assignment: CDR1 MGHRA and CDR2 YSYEKL. CDR3 residues: CASSPWGQKGGDSYEQYF. For the CDR3, the DNA is TGCGCCAGCAGCCCCTGGGGCCAGAAGGGCGGGGACTCCTACGAGCAGTACTTC.

The count of this clone is one. The rearrangement uses TRBV5-6 and TRBJ1-4, with D perhaps matching TRBD1 (6 bases). The CDR3 spans 15 residues. Looked up from germline, CDR1 is SGHDT and CDR2 is YYEEEE. Trimming cost V 4 bases and J 7 bases, with 17 bases left between them. CDR3 residues: CASSPDSRGAEKLFF. The CDR3, as DNA: TGTGCCAGCAGCCCGGACAGTCGAGGGGCTGAAAAACTGTTTTTT.

The rearrangement joins TRBV7-2 to TRBJ1-4; D remains ambiguous. The CDR3 contains 12 residues. Trimming stripped 8 bases from V and 7 bases from J, with 11 bases between. Germline CDR1 and CDR2: SGHTA and FQGNSA. CDR3 DNA sequence: TGTGCCAGCGCCGGCCCAGGTGAAAAACTGTTTTTT. Encoded protein: CASAGPGEKLFF.

This chain's CDR3 is CASSLSGSTDTQYF. CDR3 sequence (DNA): TGTGCCAGCAGTTTATCAGGCAGCACAGATACGCAGTATTTT. The chain recombines TRBV28 with TRBJ2-3; D is unresolved. This CDR3 comprises 14 residues. V was clipped by 1 base and J by 0 bases, with 5 bases between them. Per the germline V gene, CDR1 is MDHEN and CDR2 is SYDVKM.

This chain links TRBV27 with TRBJ2-7; 8 nucleotides agree with TRBD2. Germline lookup yields CDR1 MNHEY and CDR2 SMNVEV (reference sequence). The CDR3 contains 16 residues. The trim removed 6 bases at V and 3 bases at J, leaving 13 bases unmatched. Written as DNA, the CDR3 is TGTGCCAGCAGCAGAGACCCCAGCGGGAGCCTCTACGAGCAGTACTTC. Amino acids: CASSRDPSGSLYEQYF.

This clone was detected only once. The chain uses TRBV5-1 and TRBJ2-3, with 7 bases aligning to TRBD1. This CDR3 has 16 amino acids. V dropped 4 bases and J dropped 0; count of bases not matched to a gene: 8. The germline V gene has CDR1 SGHRS and CDR2 YFSETQ. The CDR3 DNA reads TGCGCCAGCAGCACCCCGGGACAGTCTAGCACAGATACGCAGTATTTT. Protein sequence: CASSTPGQSSTDTQYF. Variable domain in full (rest from reference TRBV5-1 and TRBJ2-3): KAGVTQTPRYLIKTRGQQVTLSCSPISGHRSVSWYQQTPGQGLQFLFEYFSETQRNKGNFPGRFSGRQFSNSRSEMNVSTLELGDSALYLCASSTPGQSSTDTQYFGPGTRLTVL.

V gene TRBV29-1 combines with J gene TRBJ2-1, with D tentatively TRBD2 (6 bases). Germline V gene sequence: CDR1 SQVTM, CDR2 ANQGSEA. The CDR3 length is 14 residues. With 5 bases removed from V and 7 bases from J, the gap between germline ends came to 18 bases. Here the CDR3 DNA reads TGCAGCGTTCCCAATATCCGACGGGGGAATGAGCAGTTCTTC. Amino acid sequence: CSVPNIRRGNEQFF.

This clone is large. The chain is built from TRBV7-8 and TRBJ1-2; 12 bases line up with TRBD1. The J segment lost 5 bases and the V segment lost 4 bases, leaving 5 bases of the junction unmatched. Germline V gives CDR1 SGHVS, CDR2 FQNEAQ. CDR3 size: 15 residues. CDR3 amino acids: CASSSRDRGQYGYTF. CDR3 sequence (DNA): TGTGCCAGCAGCTCCCGGGACAGGGGGCAATATGGCTACACCTTC. Combining the CDR3 with reference TRBV7-8 and TRBJ1-2 gives the whole variable domain GAGVSQSPRYKVAKRGQDVALRCDPISGHVSLFWYQQALGQGPEFLTYFQNEAQLDKSGLPSDRFFAERPEGSVSTLKIQRTQQEDSAVYLCASSSRDRGQYGYTFGSGTRLTVV.